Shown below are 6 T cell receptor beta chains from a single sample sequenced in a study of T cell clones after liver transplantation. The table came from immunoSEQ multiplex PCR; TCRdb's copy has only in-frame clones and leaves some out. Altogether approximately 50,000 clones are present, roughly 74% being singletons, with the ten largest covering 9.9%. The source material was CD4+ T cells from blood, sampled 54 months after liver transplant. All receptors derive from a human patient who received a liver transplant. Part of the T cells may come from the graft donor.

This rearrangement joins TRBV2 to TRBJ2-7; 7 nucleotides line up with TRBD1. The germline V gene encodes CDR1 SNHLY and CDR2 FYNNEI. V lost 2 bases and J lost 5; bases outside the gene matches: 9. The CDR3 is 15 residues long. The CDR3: CASSETMTGFDEQYF. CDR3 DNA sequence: TGTGCCAGCAGTGAAACTATGACAGGGTTTGACGAGCAGTACTTC.

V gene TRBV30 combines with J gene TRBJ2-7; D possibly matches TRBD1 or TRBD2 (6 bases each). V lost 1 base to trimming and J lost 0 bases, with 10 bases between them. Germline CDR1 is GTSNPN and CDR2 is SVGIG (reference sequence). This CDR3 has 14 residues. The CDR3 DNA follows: TGTGCCTGGAGTGGAGGGGGGAGCTCCTACGAGCAGTACTTC. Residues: CAWSGGGSSYEQYF.

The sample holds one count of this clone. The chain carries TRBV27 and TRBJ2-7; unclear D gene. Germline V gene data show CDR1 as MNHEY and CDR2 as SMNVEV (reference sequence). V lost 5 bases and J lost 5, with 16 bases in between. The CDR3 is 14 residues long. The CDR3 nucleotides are TGTGCCAGCAGTCGACCGGGTAGGGTCCACGAGCAGTACTTC. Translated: CASSRPGRVHEQYF.

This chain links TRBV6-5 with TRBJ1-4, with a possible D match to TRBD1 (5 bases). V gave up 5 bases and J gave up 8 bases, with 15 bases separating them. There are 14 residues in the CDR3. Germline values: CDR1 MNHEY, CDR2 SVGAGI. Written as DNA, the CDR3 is TGTGCCAGCAGTCCGGGGGGAAAGTTGGAAAAACTGTTTTTT. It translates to CASSPGGKLEKLFF.

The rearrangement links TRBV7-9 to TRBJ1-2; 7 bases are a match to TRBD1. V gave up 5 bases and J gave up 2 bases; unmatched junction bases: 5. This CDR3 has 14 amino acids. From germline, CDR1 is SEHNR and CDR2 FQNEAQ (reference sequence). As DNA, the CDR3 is TGTGCCAGCAGCGAGATGGGACAGAACTATGGCTACACCTTC. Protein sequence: CASSEMGQNYGYTF.

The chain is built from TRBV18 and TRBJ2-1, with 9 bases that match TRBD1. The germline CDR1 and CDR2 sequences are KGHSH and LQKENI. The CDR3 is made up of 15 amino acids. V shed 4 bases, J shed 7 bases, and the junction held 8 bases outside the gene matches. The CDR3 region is CASSLGQGLVNEQFF. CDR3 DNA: TGTGCCAGCTCACTGGGACAGGGACTGGTGAATGAGCAGTTCTTC.